The clone carrying this T cell receptor (beta chain) appeared many times. Its specificity is not known. This sample was included in a study of CD8 T cells in ankylosing spondylitis. General study points: A number of the motif variants had already been described in reactive arthritis synovial fluid and blood. Clones linked with disease were CD8+ and fairly uncommon in the peripheral blood. Apparently characteristic of ankylosing spondylitis blood was a TCR beta motif (eight highly homologous variants).

Quantitative molecular-barcoded 5'-RACE generated the TCR beta libraries. MiXCR, run by TCRdb on the 5' RACE reads, gives a single entry per CDR3 protein. The sample shows roughly 250,000 distinct CDR3 sequences, roughly a tenth of them seen only once. The CDR3 contains 15 residues. Per the germline V gene, CDR1 is MNHEY and CDR2 is SMNVEV (reference sequence). V shed 4 bases and J 6 bases; nucleotides not matched to a gene: 4. The chain employs TRBV27 and TRBJ1-5, with 12 bases matching TRBD1. This receptor was obtained from a male donor with ankylosing spondylitis or in good health (not recorded which). Source material: blood, either unsorted or a sorted T cell fraction (not recorded which). The CDR3: CASSSGTGGRQPQHF. As DNA, the CDR3 is TGTGCCAGCAGTTCGGGGACAGGGGGCCGTCAGCCCCAGCATTTT.